The following is a TCR beta chain sequence with its context. Its antigen remains unknown. TCRdb called the RT-PCR reads again in MiXCR, with one record for every CDR3 protein. The sample lists hundreds of thousands of distinct CDR3 sequences, approximately 7.6% occurring once. This CDR3 is 12 amino acids long. Deletions cut 4 bases from V and 3 bases from J, with 8 bases between. The germline V gene has CDR1 SQVTM and CDR2 ANQGSEA. This record comes from a study of response to subunit inactivated influenza vaccine. Study-level points and caveats: Each seasonal flu vaccination may recruit only limited new T cells, authors suggested.

The sample here was PBMCs from blood, taken 23 to 25 months after vaccination. The gene calls are TRBV29-1 and TRBJ2-3; D perhaps matches TRBD2 (5 bases). This receptor was identified in a man between 45 and 75 years old who received an inactivated influenza vaccine. CDR3 in DNA: TGCAGCGTTGTTCCGGGGACAGATACGCAGTATTTT. It translates to CSVVPGTDTQYF.